The 29 T cell receptor beta chains below were found in one sample sequenced in a study of blood T cells in healthy people across ages. Alongside a J-beta primer mix, a sample-barcoded 5' primer served in a second PCR lasting about 6 to 11 cycles. TCRdb recomputed calls from the 5' RACE reads with MiXCR, one row per CDR3 protein. The data hold 600,000 to 900,000 distinct CDR3 sequences, with about a quarter observed a single time. The same data also went into a second study, on T cells of mothers and their children.

The material sequenced was blood. These receptors were collected from a boy younger than 18 in good health.

This clonotype was seen a few times. The rearrangement uses TRBV15 and TRBJ2-7; D ambiguous. V dropped 0 bases and J dropped 0 bases, with 18 bases sitting between them. The CDR3 runs 18 residues. Per germline, CDR1 LNHNV and CDR2 YYDKDF (reference sequence). The CDR3 loop is CATSRDANKRPNSYEQYF. The CDR3 region has the DNA TGTGCCACCAGCAGAGATGCGAACAAAAGACCAAACTCCTACGAGCAGTACTTC. Full variable domain (outside the CDR3, taken from reference TRBV15 and TRBJ2-7): DAMVIQNPRYQVTQFGKPVTLSCSQTLNHNVMYWYQQKSSQAPKLLFHYYDKDFNNEADTPDNFQSRRPNTSFCFLDIRSPGLGDTAMYLCATSRDANKRPNSYEQYFGPGTRLTVT.

The chain joins TRBV28 to TRBJ2-1, with unresolved D. V gave up 1 base and J gave up 3 bases, with 13 bases separating them. This CDR3 has 16 amino acids. Germline lookup yields CDR1 MDHEN and CDR2 SYDVKM. The CDR3 here is CASSLLVGRNYNEQFF. CDR3 DNA sequence: TGTGCCAGCAGTTTATTAGTAGGACGAAACTACAATGAGCAGTTCTTC.

The table lists this clonotype with a few counts. V is TRBV4-1 and J is TRBJ2-3, with no clear D. V was shortened by 4 bases and J by 2 bases, with 10 bases between the two germline ends. CDR1 and CDR2 (germline): MGHRA, YSYEKL. CDR3 size: 14 residues. CDR3 loop: CASSLLVITDTQYF. CDR3 in DNA: TGCGCCAGCAGCCTCTTAGTGATCACAGATACGCAGTATTTT.

This clonotype was seen a handful of times. The chain carries TRBV29-1 and TRBJ2-2; weak D call: TRBD1 (5 bases). The CDR3 loop spans 12 amino acids. The V gene lost 5 bases and the J gene lost 2 bases, with 6 bases spanning the gap. The germline V gene encodes CDR1 SQVTM and CDR2 ANQGSEA. CDR3 DNA: TGCAGCGTTACAGGAAACACCGGGGAGCTGTTTTTT. It specifies CSVTGNTGELFF.

This clonotype was seen more than once but under ten times. Compared with germline, one end of the junction differs, possibly owing to a read error. The chain couples TRBV5-1 to TRBJ2-5; maybe TRBD1 (5 bases). This CDR3 has 14 residues. In germline, CDR1 is SGHRS, CDR2 YFSETQ. CDR3 amino acids: CANSQDSSKETQYF. DNA of the CDR3: TGCGCCAACAGCCAAGACAGTTCCAAAGAGACCCAGTACTTC.

The chain couples TRBV9 to TRBJ2-7; 8 bases line up with TRBD2. Per the germline V gene, CDR1 is SGDLS and CDR2 is YYNGEE. The CDR3 runs to 15 residues. The junction had 5 bases not matched to a gene; V was cut back by 0 bases and J by 3 bases. CDR3 nucleotides: TGTGCCAGCAGCGTAGGCGGCGGGGGGAACTACGAGCAGTACTTC. Translating it yields CASSVGGGGNYEQYF. Drawing the rest from reference TRBV9 and TRBJ2-7, the complete variable domain is DSGVTQTPKHLITATGQRVTLRCSPRSGDLSVYWYQQSLDQGLQFLIQYYNGEERAKGNILERFSAQQFPDLHSELNLSSLELGDSALYFCASSVGGGGNYEQYFGPGTRLTVT.

This clonotype was detected only a few times. This chain joins TRBV5-1 and TRBJ2-5; weak D call: TRBD1 (6 bases). In germline, CDR1 is SGHRS, CDR2 YFSETQ. The CDR3 totals 15 residues. Trimming shortened V by 0 bases and J by 1 base, and 10 bases separated the two germline ends. CDR3 sequence (DNA): TGCGCCAGCAGCTTGGAACAGGGCACCCAAGAGACCCAGTACTTC. Amino acids: CASSLEQGTQETQYF.

The genes are TRBV5-4 and TRBJ1-3; tentatively, D is TRBD1 (6 bases). The CDR3 spans 13 residues. V lost 4 bases and J lost 7, with 12 bases in between. Germline loops: CDR1 SGHNT, CDR2 YYREEE (reference sequence). The CDR3 region is CASSPGVVNTIYF. The CDR3 DNA sequence: TGTGCCAGCAGCCCAGGGGTGGTGAACACCATATATTTT.

The sample holds a few counts of this clonotype. The CDR3 DNA reads TGTGCCATCAGTGAGTCGTCTAGCGGGGGGCCAATCCCCTACGAGCAGTACTTC. The encoded protein is CAISESSSGGPIPYEQYF. The chain is built from TRBV10-3 and TRBJ2-7, with 11 nucleotides matching TRBD2. Trimming cost V 0 bases and J 2 bases; bases outside gene matches: 9. Germline V gene data show CDR1 as ENHRY and CDR2 as SYGVKD. This CDR3 is 18 amino acids long.

This chain joins TRBV4-1 and TRBJ1-2, with D hard to call. In germline, CDR1 is MGHRA, CDR2 YSYEKL. V lost 0 bases to trimming and J lost 4 bases, with 9 bases between them. The CDR3 is 14 amino acids. CDR3 sequence: CASSQDGESYGYTF. DNA of the CDR3: TGCGCCAGCAGCCAAGATGGGGAGAGCTATGGCTACACCTTC.

The gene calls are TRBV13 and TRBJ2-1, with a tentative D call TRBD2 (6 bases). Deletions cut 5 bases from V and 8 bases from J, with 16 bases between. The CDR3 loop spans 14 amino acids. Germline CDR1 is PRHDT and CDR2 is FYEKMQ (reference sequence). CDR3 bases: TGTGCCAGCAGCCTACGACTAGGAGGCGATGAGCAGTTCTTC. Amino acid sequence: CASSLRLGGDEQFF.

On this clonotype: Mismatch with germline at one junction end may stem from a read error. V and J are TRBV15 and TRBJ2-3; D possibly matches TRBD1 or TRBD2 (7 bases each). CDR1 and CDR2 from the germline V gene are LNHNV and YYDKDF (reference sequence). The CDR3 is 16 amino acids. The CDR3 protein is CATSIRGGSSTDAQYF. The CDR3 DNA reads as TGTGCCACCAGCATCAGGGGGGGATCTAGCACAGATGCGCAGTATTTT.

CDR3 in DNA: TGTGCCAGCAGCGTGACTAGCGGGGCCCTGGGGGAGACCCAGTACTTC. Translation gives CASSVTSGALGETQYF. The chain combines TRBV5-6 with TRBJ2-7; 11 bases fit TRBD2. TRBJ2-5 matches the DNA end more closely, so the J call is doubtful. Germline V gene sequence: CDR1 SGHDT, CDR2 YYEEEE. The CDR3 totals 16 residues.

This chain connects TRBV29-1 to TRBJ1-4, with D possibly being TRBD1 (5 bases). V lost 4 bases, J lost 0 bases, and 12 bases lay in between. The CDR3 is 15 residues long. CDR1 is SQVTM and CDR2 is ANQGSEA in the germline V gene. The CDR3: CSVVPGGATNEKLFF. In DNA, the CDR3 is TGCAGCGTTGTTCCCGGGGGGGCAACTAATGAAAAACTGTTTTTT.

This clonotype was picked up a small number of times. At one of its ends the junction is not consistent with the germline gene, which may arise from a read error. The rearrangement joins TRBV12-3 or TRBV12-4 to TRBJ2-3; weak D call: TRBD2 (5 bases). This CDR3 has 12 amino acids. As DNA, the CDR3 is TGTGCCAGCACTGAGTGGGGAGATACGCGGTATTTT. This sequence encodes CASTEWGDTRYF.

The chain has TRBV29-1 and TRBJ2-3; TRBD1 matches 8 bases. The CDR3 consists of 13 residues. The J segment lost 6 bases and the V segment lost 8 bases, leaving 10 bases of the junction unmatched. Germline CDR1 and CDR2: SQVTM and ANQGSEA. CDR3 in DNA: TGCAGCTCTCGGCAGGGGGCGGGTGATACGCAGTATTTT. This gives the protein CSSRQGAGDTQYF.

The rearrangement uses TRBV2 and TRBJ2-5, with D uncertain. The CDR3 runs 13 residues. Germline V gene lookup returns CDR1 SNHLY and CDR2 FYNNEI. Trimming removed 10 bases from V and 1 base from J, with 13 bases in between. CDR3 residues: CATQDGPQETQYF. CDR3 nucleotide sequence: TGTGCCACCCAGGACGGACCCCAAGAGACCCAGTACTTC.

Worth noting for this clonotype: At one boundary the junction diverges from the germline segment, which might be a read error. The rearrangement joins TRBV7-9 to TRBJ2-1; 7 nucleotides line up with TRBD1. Per the germline V gene, CDR1 is SEHNR and CDR2 is FQNEAQ (reference sequence). There are 15 residues in the CDR3. This CDR3 reads CAGSIPGQIYNEQFF. The CDR3 DNA sequence: TGTGCCGGCAGCATTCCGGGACAGATCTACAATGAGCAGTTCTTC.

The chain couples TRBV20-1 to TRBJ2-7; TRBD2 aligns across 8 bases. With V trimmed by 1 base and J by 5 bases, 16 bases remained unmatched. The CDR3 runs 17 residues. Looked up from germline, CDR1 is DFQATT and CDR2 is SNEGSKA (reference sequence). CDR3 residues: CSARGGVVAGPWDEQYF. CDR3 in DNA: TGCAGTGCTAGAGGGGGGGTAGTAGCGGGGCCTTGGGACGAGCAGTACTTC.

This chain uses TRBV6-5 with TRBJ2-3; the D is unclear. Germline CDR1 reads MNHEY; CDR2 reads SVGAGI. This CDR3 has 12 residues. V was trimmed by 4 bases and J by 8 bases, leaving 10 bases between them. CDR3 DNA: TGTGCCAGCAGTTCACAGAGAGGTACGCAGTATTTT. Translation: CASSSQRGTQYF.

This clonotype showed up just a few times. This sequence joins TRBV29-1 and TRBJ1-2; D is perhaps TRBD1 (5 bases). In germline, CDR1 is SQVTM, CDR2 ANQGSEA. The CDR3 spans 13 residues. With 4 bases removed from V and 3 bases from J, the gap between germline ends came to 12 bases. The CDR3 coding sequence is TGCAGCGTTGTGCACAGGCTCGACTATGGCTACACCTTC. It yields the protein CSVVHRLDYGYTF. Using reference TRBV29-1 and TRBJ1-2 for the parts outside the CDR3, the full variable domain is SAVISQKPSRDICQRGTSLTIQCQVDSQVTMMFWYRQQPGQSLTLIATANQGSEATYESGFVIDKFPISRPNLTFSTLTVSNMSPEDSSIYLCSVVHRLDYGYTFGSGTRLTVV.

This clonotype was seen a handful of times. The CDR3 spells CASSLPQSTNEKLFF. The CDR3 bases are TGTGCCAGCAGTCTCCCCCAATCAACTAATGAAAAACTGTTTTTT. The rearrangement joins TRBV28 to TRBJ1-4; D not resolved. Germline V gives CDR1 MDHEN, CDR2 SYDVKM. The CDR3 sequence is 15 residues long. Trimming took 5 bases from V and 0 from J, leaving 10 bases between them.

The rearrangement joins TRBV7-8 to TRBJ2-6; TRBD1 agrees at 7 bases. The CDR3 totals 19 residues. V shed 2 bases and J 0 bases; nucleotides not matched to a gene: 10. Germline V lookup: CDR1 SGHVS, CDR2 FQNEAQ. CDR3 amino acids: CASSLRWGQFLSGANVLTF. The CDR3 DNA sequence: TGTGCCAGCAGCTTAAGATGGGGACAGTTCCTCTCTGGGGCCAACGTCCTGACTTTC.

This clonotype was counted only a few times. This chain connects TRBV7-9 to TRBJ2-5; 10 bases fit TRBD2. This CDR3 is 16 amino acids long. Germline V gene lookup returns CDR1 SEHNR and CDR2 FQNEAQ (reference sequence). V was clipped by 6 bases and J by 0 bases; unmatched bases: 7. CDR3 sequence reads: CASRTSSGGYQETQYF. In DNA, the CDR3 is TGTGCCAGCAGGACCTCTAGCGGGGGATACCAAGAGACCCAGTACTTC.

This clonotype showed up just a few times. This chain's CDR3 is CSAKGPGGQPQHF. The CDR3 DNA sequence: TGCAGTGCTAAGGGGCCGGGAGGTCAGCCCCAGCATTTT. The chain uses TRBV20-1 and TRBJ1-5; D possibly corresponds to TRBD1 (5 bases). Germline V CDR1 and CDR2: DFQATT, SNEGSKA (reference sequence). The CDR3 is 13 residues long. Trimming left V 4 bases short and J 6 bases short, with 13 bases between.

On this clonotype: Compared with germline, one end of the junction differs, possibly owing to a read error. V is TRBV7-9 and J is TRBJ2-3; D assignment may be TRBD1 or TRBD2 (5 bases each). Looked up from germline, CDR1 is SEHNR and CDR2 is FQNEAQ (reference sequence). This CDR3 spans 17 amino acids. Here the CDR3 DNA reads TGTGCCAGCGGCTTAGCGCGACAGACCTCTAGCACAGATACGCAGTATTTT. Protein: CASGLARQTSSTDTQYF.

The gene calls are TRBV5-1 and TRBJ2-5; possibly TRBD1 for D (6 bases). The J call may not be correct, given that the DNA end is closer to TRBJ2-1. The germline gives CDR1 SGHRS, CDR2 YFSETQ. The CDR3 sequence is 15 residues long. DNA of the CDR3: TGCGCCAGCAGCTTGGGCAGGGGTGGGGACAATGAGCAGTTCTTC. Translating it yields CASSLGRGGDNEQFF.

CDR3 amino acids: CASRIAGGPYEQYF. Written as DNA, the CDR3 is TGTGCCAGCCGCATAGCGGGGGGTCCCTACGAGCAGTACTTC. The genes are TRBV12-3 or TRBV12-4 and TRBJ2-7, with 10 bases that match TRBD2. Germline trimming cut 8 bases from V and 2 bases from J; bases unmatched to any gene: 6. The CDR3 has 14 amino acids.

The V and J genes are TRBV29-1 and TRBJ2-3; D is unclear. V lost 4 bases, J lost 4 bases, and 6 bases lay in between. This CDR3 has 11 amino acids. Germline CDR1 and CDR2: SQVTM and ANQGSEA. The CDR3 region is CSVARADTQYF. DNA of the CDR3: TGCAGCGTTGCTAGGGCAGATACGCAGTATTTT.